The 25 T cell receptor beta chains below were found in one sample sequenced in a study of blood T cell repertoires in COVID-19. Generated by immunoSEQ multiplex PCR, the TCRdb table keeps only in-frame clones and is missing some. The sample includes 200,000 to 300,000 clones, 80% to 90% of them seen just once. Sequencing used peripheral blood. The origin of the receptors is a man between 60 and 75 years old with acute or convalescent COVID-19.

The chain has TRBV4-3 and TRBJ1-3, with TRBD1 as a possible D gene (6 bases). The ends were cut back, 3 bases at V and 2 bases at J, with 20 bases in the middle. This CDR3 is 18 amino acids long. Germline V lookup: CDR1 LGHNA, CDR2 YSLEER. The CDR3 DNA is TGCGCCAGCAGCCAGACCGCAAATTACAGGGCCCCTGGAAACACCATATATTTT. Translating it yields CASSQTANYRAPGNTIYF.

V gene TRBV29-1 combines with J gene TRBJ2-3, with 7 bases that match TRBD2. The CDR3 has 14 amino acids. CDR1 is SQVTM, CDR2 ANQGSEA, per germline. The V gene end was trimmed by 5 bases and the J gene end by 0 bases; junction bases not matched to a gene: 5. The CDR3 DNA sequence: TGCAGCGTTCCTCTAGCGGCTAGCACAGATACGCAGTATTTT. Its protein is CSVPLAASTDTQYF.

This clone was detected once. The rearrangement links TRBV29-1 to TRBJ2-5; D might be TRBD1 (6 bases). V lost 3 bases, J lost 5 bases, and 19 bases lay in between. Germline V CDR1 and CDR2: SQVTM, ANQGSEA. There are 15 residues in the CDR3. The CDR3 coding sequence is TGCAGCGTTGATCCGTCGGCCGAGGGGGAGGAGACCCAGTACTTC. Protein sequence: CSVDPSAEGEETQYF.

The rearrangement uses TRBV5-1 and TRBJ1-1, with 7 nucleotides matching TRBD1. V gave up 0 bases and J gave up 4 bases; unmatched junction bases: 9. The CDR3 sequence is 16 residues long. The germline gives CDR1 SGHRS, CDR2 YFSETQ. The CDR3 sequence: CASSLEGTDGGTEAFF. CDR3 nucleotide sequence: TGCGCCAGCAGCTTGGAGGGGACAGACGGCGGCACTGAAGCTTTCTTT.

The chain recombines TRBV7-9 with TRBJ2-4, with TRBD1 matching over 7 bases. With 5 bases clipped from V and 2 bases from J, the junction kept 6 bases outside the gene matches. This CDR3 spans 15 amino acids. The germline CDR1 and CDR2 sequences are SEHNR and FQNEAQ (reference sequence). CDR3 nucleotides: TGTGCCAGCAGCACCCAGGACAGGCCCAAAAACATTCAGTACTTC. It encodes CASSTQDRPKNIQYF.

The sample holds a few counts of this clone. V is TRBV5-1 and J is TRBJ2-1, with 10 nucleotides matching TRBD2. This CDR3 is built from 15 residues. Unmatched junction bases numbered 3, after V lost 4 bases and J lost 2 bases. Per germline, CDR1 SGHRS and CDR2 YFSETQ. This chain's CDR3 is CASSALAGTYNEQFF. DNA of the CDR3: TGCGCCAGCAGCGCACTAGCGGGAACCTACAATGAGCAGTTCTTC.

The chain employs TRBV28 and TRBJ1-2; no definite D call. Germline CDR1 is MDHEN and CDR2 is SYDVKM. This CDR3 has 14 amino acids. Trimming cost V 3 bases and J 5 bases, with 13 bases left between them. In DNA form, the CDR3 reads TGTGCCAGCAGTTTTAGAAGAGTTCCTTATGGCTACACCTTC. It yields the protein CASSFRRVPYGYTF.

The J gene is TRBJ1-2, the V gene TRBV5-6; D is uncertain. Germline CDR1 SGHDT, CDR2 YYEEEE. With 0 bases removed from V and 4 bases from J, the gap between germline ends came to 16 bases. This CDR3 has 16 residues. CDR3 nucleotide sequence: TGTGCCAGCAGCTTGGCCCGGGTCGACTTTGTCTATGGCTACACCTTC. It encodes CASSLARVDFVYGYTF. The variable domain in full, completed from reference TRBV5-6 and TRBJ1-2, reads DAGVTQSPTHLIKTRGQQVTLRCSPKSGHDTVSWYQQALGQGPQFIFQYYEEEERQRGNFPDRFSGHQFPNYSSELNVNALLLGDSALYLCASSLARVDFVYGYTFGSGTRLTVV.

The chain has TRBV28 and TRBJ1-1; D remains ambiguous. Trimming stripped 6 bases from V and 1 base from J, with 9 bases between. Germline V gene sequence: CDR1 MDHEN, CDR2 SYDVKM. CDR3 size: 13 residues. CDR3 bases: TGTGCCAGCAGGCGTTATCGGAACACTGAAGCTTTCTTT. This translates into CASRRYRNTEAFF.

The CDR3 is CASSQEDRDYGYTF. The DNA of the CDR3 is TGTGCCAGCAGCCAGGAGGACAGGGATTATGGCTACACCTTC. The chain joins TRBV3-1 (or the pseudogene TRBV3-2) to TRBJ1-2; 8 nucleotides match TRBD1. Trimming removed 3 bases from V and 5 bases from J; junction bases left unmatched: 5. CDR1 is LGHDT, CDR2 YNNKEL, per germline (reference sequence). The CDR3 extends over 14 amino acids.

CDR3 in DNA: TGTGCCAGCAGCCCAGGGACAGGAGTTTATGATACGCAGTATTTT. Its translation is CASSPGTGVYDTQYF. This chain joins TRBV27 and TRBJ2-3, with 8 bases aligning to TRBD1. The V gene's germline CDR1 is MNHEY and CDR2 SMNVEV (reference sequence). The CDR3 is made up of 15 amino acids. Trimming took 6 bases from V and 6 from J; bases not matched to a gene: 11.

V is TRBV18 and J is TRBJ2-7, with D tentatively TRBD1 (5 bases). CDR3 length equals 14 residues. Trimming removed 0 bases at V and 2 bases at J, with 8 bases between. Per germline, CDR1 KGHSH and CDR2 LQKENI. The CDR3 region has the DNA TGTGCCAGCTCACCACCGGGGCCAACCTACGAGCAGTACTTC. As protein: CASSPPGPTYEQYF.

This sequence joins TRBV10-1 and TRBJ1-1, with D perhaps matching TRBD1 (5 bases). The CDR3 is made up of 14 amino acids. CDR1 and CDR2 from the germline V gene are WNHNN and SYGVQD (reference sequence). V was clipped by 4 bases and J by 1 base, with 10 bases between them. CDR3 protein: CASSGGLTNTEAFF. The CDR3 DNA sequence: TGCGCCAGCAGTGGGGGACTGACGAACACTGAAGCTTTCTTT.

V usage is TRBV20-1 and J usage is TRBJ2-7; 13 bases fit TRBD2. With 3 bases clipped from V and 5 bases from J, the junction kept 1 base outside the gene matches. The CDR3 length is 13 residues. The V gene's germline CDR1 is DFQATT and CDR2 SNEGSKA (reference sequence). The CDR3 is CSASTSGRDEQYF. The CDR3 DNA reads as TGCAGTGCTAGTACTAGCGGGAGGGACGAGCAGTACTTC.

The V call is TRBV5-4, the J call TRBJ2-1, with 10 nucleotides matching TRBD2. This CDR3 is 15 amino acids long. Germline-derived CDR1 and CDR2 are SGHNT and YYREEE (reference sequence). V shed 4 bases, J shed 3 bases, and the junction held 4 bases outside the gene matches. Here the CDR3 reads CASSLRTSGYNEQFF. CDR3 DNA sequence: TGTGCCAGCAGCCTCAGGACTAGCGGCTACAATGAGCAGTTCTTC.

In this sample, this clone turned up once. DNA for the CDR3: TGTGCCAGCAGTTTAACAGCTGGATCGCCCCAGCATTTT. This gives the protein CASSLTAGSPQHF. V gene TRBV12-3 or TRBV12-4 combines with J gene TRBJ1-5; no firm D call. V lost 2 bases to trimming and J lost 9 bases, with 11 bases between them. This CDR3 contains 13 residues.

The CDR3 region is CASSTGLALHTDTQYF. The CDR3 nucleotides read TGTGCCAGCAGCACGGGACTAGCGCTTCACACAGATACGCAGTATTTT. This chain connects TRBV7-6 to TRBJ2-3, with 10 bases fitting TRBD2. CDR3 size: 16 residues. Trimming removed 5 bases from V and 2 bases from J; junction bases left unmatched: 7. The V gene's germline CDR1 is SGHVS and CDR2 FNYEAQ.

This rearrangement joins TRBV7-3 to TRBJ2-5; a weak D match, TRBD1 (5 bases). The V gene's germline CDR1 is SGHTA and CDR2 FQGTGA. V was shortened by 3 bases and J by 0 bases, with 14 bases between the two germline ends. The CDR3 runs 16 residues. This CDR3 reads CASSLVYSTDQETQYF. CDR3 DNA sequence: TGTGCCAGCAGCTTGGTCTACTCGACAGACCAAGAGACCCAGTACTTC.

The chain joins TRBV28 to TRBJ2-1, with D uncertain. The CDR3 totals 13 residues. Germline CDR1 reads MDHEN; CDR2 reads SYDVKM. The V and J ends lost 7 bases and 2 bases respectively, with 9 bases between them. CDR3 DNA sequence: TGTGCCAGCACAGAATCAACCTACAATGAGCAGTTCTTC. Its translation: CASTESTYNEQFF.

This clone has a single count. The chain links TRBV28 to TRBJ2-7; 7 nucleotides line up with TRBD1. The V and J ends lost 4 bases and 5 bases, in that order; junction bases with no gene match: 5. The CDR3 length is 13 residues. Germline CDR1 is MDHEN and CDR2 is SYDVKM. The CDR3 coding sequence is TGTGCCAGCAGTTCGGGACAGATCAACGAGCAGTACTTC. This gives the protein CASSSGQINEQYF.

The chain has TRBV11-2 and TRBJ2-5; 7 positions agree with TRBD2. V shed 5 bases, J shed 3 bases, and the junction held 9 bases outside the gene matches. CDR1 SGHAT and CDR2 FQNNGV come from the germline V gene. The CDR3 covers 15 residues. CDR3: CASSGGRAVKETQYF. Written as DNA, the CDR3 is TGTGCCAGCAGCGGGGGGAGGGCAGTCAAAGAGACCCAGTACTTC.

CDR3 residues: CASSPSVTSNQPQHF. CDR3 nucleotide sequence: TGCGCCAGCAGCCCCTCGGTCACGAGCAATCAGCCCCAGCATTTT. The rearrangement links TRBV4-3 to TRBJ1-5; no reliable D call. Germline V lookup: CDR1 LGHNA, CDR2 YSLEER. The germline V and J ends were trimmed by 4 bases and 1 base, with 11 bases remaining between them. This CDR3 comprises 15 residues.

This clone was picked up one time. V and J are TRBV9 and TRBJ2-2, with D maybe TRBD1 (6 bases). Deletions cut 3 bases from V and 0 bases from J, with 12 bases between. From germline, CDR1 is SGDLS and CDR2 YYNGEE. The CDR3 is 16 amino acids. As DNA, the CDR3 is TGTGCCAGCAGCGCAAAAGGGGGTTCGAACACCGGGGAGCTGTTTTTT. This sequence encodes CASSAKGGSNTGELFF.

The chain uses TRBV9 and TRBJ2-1; a possible D gene is TRBD1 (5 bases). The CDR3 extends over 15 amino acids. CDR1 SGDLS and CDR2 YYNGEE come from the germline V gene. The germline V and J ends were trimmed by 5 bases and 1 base, with 13 bases remaining between them. CDR3 nucleotides: TGTGCCAGCAGATTAGGGGCTAGGTCCTACAATGAGCAGTTCTTC. This translates into CASRLGARSYNEQFF.

This chain links TRBV7-9 with TRBJ1-3; D is undetermined. Germline CDR1 is SEHNR and CDR2 is FQNEAQ (reference sequence). Trimming pared 5 bases from V and 0 bases from J, leaving 11 bases between. The CDR3 has 15 residues. The DNA for the CDR3 is TGTGCCAGCAGCGCGGGTAGACTCTCTGGAAACACCATATATTTT. As protein: CASSAGRLSGNTIYF.